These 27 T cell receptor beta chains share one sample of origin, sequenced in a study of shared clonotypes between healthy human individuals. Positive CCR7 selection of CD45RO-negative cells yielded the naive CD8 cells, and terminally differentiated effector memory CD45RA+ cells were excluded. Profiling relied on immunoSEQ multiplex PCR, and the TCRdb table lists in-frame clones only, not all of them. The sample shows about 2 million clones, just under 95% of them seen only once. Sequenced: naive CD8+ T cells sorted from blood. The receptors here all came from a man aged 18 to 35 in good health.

The CDR3 spells CSVEGTDNGYEQYF. As DNA, the CDR3 is TGCAGCGTTGAGGGCACGGACAACGGCTACGAGCAGTACTTC. The rearrangement joins TRBV29-1 to TRBJ2-7; maybe TRBD1 (5 bases). CDR1 and CDR2 (germline): SQVTM, ANQGSEA. V was shortened by 3 bases and J by 3 bases, with 15 bases between the two germline ends. The CDR3 is 14 amino acids.

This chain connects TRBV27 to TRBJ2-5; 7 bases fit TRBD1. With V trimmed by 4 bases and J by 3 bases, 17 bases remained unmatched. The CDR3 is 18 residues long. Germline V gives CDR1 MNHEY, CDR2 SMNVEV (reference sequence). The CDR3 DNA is TGTGCCAGCAGTTCGATCAATCCACAGGGGCCGGAAAAAGAGACCCAGTACTTC. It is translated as CASSSINPQGPEKETQYF.

In DNA, the CDR3 is TGCGCCAGCAGCCAAACAGGGACCGGTGAGCAGTTCTTC. As protein: CASSQTGTGEQFF. V gene TRBV4-3 combines with J gene TRBJ2-1; D might be TRBD1 (6 bases). V was pared by 2 bases and J by 9 bases, with 11 bases between. This CDR3 is 13 amino acids long. Looked up from germline, CDR1 is LGHNA and CDR2 is YSLEER.

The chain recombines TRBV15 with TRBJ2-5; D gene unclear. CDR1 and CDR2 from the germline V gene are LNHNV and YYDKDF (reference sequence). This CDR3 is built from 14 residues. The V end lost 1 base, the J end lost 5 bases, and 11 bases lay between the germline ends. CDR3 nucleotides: TGTGCCACCAGCAGAGTGGCTAGTGGGGAGACCCAGTACTTC. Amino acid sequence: CATSRVASGETQYF.

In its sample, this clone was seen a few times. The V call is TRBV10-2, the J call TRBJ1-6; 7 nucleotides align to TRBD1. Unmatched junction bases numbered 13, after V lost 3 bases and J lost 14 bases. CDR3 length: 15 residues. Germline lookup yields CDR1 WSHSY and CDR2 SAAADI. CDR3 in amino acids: CASSDVEPGGLSLHF. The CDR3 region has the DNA TGCGCCAGCAGTGATGTGGAGCCAGGGGGTTTGTCCCTCCACTTT.

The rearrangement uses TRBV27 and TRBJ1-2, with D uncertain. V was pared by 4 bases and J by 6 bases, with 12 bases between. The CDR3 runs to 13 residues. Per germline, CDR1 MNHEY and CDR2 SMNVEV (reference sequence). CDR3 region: CASSSSSKHGYTF. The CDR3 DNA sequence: TGTGCCAGCAGTTCGAGCTCTAAACATGGCTACACCTTC.

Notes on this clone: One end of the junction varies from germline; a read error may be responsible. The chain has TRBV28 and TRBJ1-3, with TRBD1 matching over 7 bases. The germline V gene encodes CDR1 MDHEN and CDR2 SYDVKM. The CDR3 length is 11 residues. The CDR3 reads CASKTRRGGLF. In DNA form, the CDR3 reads TGTGCCAGTAAGACGCGCAGGGGGGGACTTTTT.

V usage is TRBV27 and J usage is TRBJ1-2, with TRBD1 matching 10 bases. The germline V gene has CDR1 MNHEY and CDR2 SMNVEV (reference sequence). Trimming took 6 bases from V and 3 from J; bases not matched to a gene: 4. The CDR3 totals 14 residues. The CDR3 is CASRPTGGHYGYTF. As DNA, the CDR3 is TGTGCCAGCAGGCCGACAGGGGGCCACTATGGCTACACCTTC.

CDR3 protein: CASSLGAGGPYEQYF. The CDR3 nucleotides are TGTGCCAGCAGTTTAGGAGCGGGAGGGCCCTACGAGCAGTACTTC. The rearrangement links TRBV27 to TRBJ2-7, with 10 positions matching TRBD2. The CDR3 totals 15 residues. J gave up 2 bases and V 2 bases, and 3 bases lay outside the gene matches. Germline V gene lookup returns CDR1 MNHEY and CDR2 SMNVEV (reference sequence).

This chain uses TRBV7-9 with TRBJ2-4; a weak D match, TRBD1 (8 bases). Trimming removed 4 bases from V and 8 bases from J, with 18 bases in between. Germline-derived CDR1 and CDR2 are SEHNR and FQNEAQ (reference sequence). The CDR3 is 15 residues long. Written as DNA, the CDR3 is TGTGCCAGCAGCTCTTGGACAGGGAGGGTCGACATTCAGTACTTC. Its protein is CASSSWTGRVDIQYF.

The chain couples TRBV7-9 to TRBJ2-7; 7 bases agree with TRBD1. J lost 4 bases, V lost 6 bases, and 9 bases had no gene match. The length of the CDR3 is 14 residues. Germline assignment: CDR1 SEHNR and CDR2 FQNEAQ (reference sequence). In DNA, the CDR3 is TGTGCCAGCAGTTCCCTTGACAGGGCGTACGAGCAGTACTTC. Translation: CASSSLDRAYEQYF.

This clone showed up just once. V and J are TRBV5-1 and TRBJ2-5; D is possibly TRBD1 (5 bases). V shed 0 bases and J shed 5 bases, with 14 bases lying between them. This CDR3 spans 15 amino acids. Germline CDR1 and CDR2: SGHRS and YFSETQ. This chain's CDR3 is CASSLGGEAAETQYF. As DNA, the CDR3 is TGCGCCAGCAGCTTGGGGGGCGAGGCGGCGGAGACCCAGTACTTC.

The CDR3 DNA sequence: TGTGCCAGTAGTATCCGGCCGGTTGCCGCCTACGAGCAGTACTTC. This translates into CASSIRPVAAYEQYF. The genes are TRBV19 and TRBJ2-7; D unresolved. V was cut by 3 bases and J by 2 bases, with 14 bases left in between. The CDR3 length is 15 residues. The germline gives CDR1 LNHDA, CDR2 SQIVND (reference sequence).

The CDR3 nucleotides are TGTGCCAGCAGCCAAGATTGGGGGTACACTGAAGCTTTCTTT. Its protein is CASSQDWGYTEAFF. This chain joins TRBV4-2 and TRBJ1-1; TRBD1 is a possible D gene (5 bases). This CDR3 spans 14 amino acids. V shed 0 bases and J shed 3 bases, with 8 bases lying between them. CDR1 and CDR2 (germline): LGHNA, YNFKEQ.

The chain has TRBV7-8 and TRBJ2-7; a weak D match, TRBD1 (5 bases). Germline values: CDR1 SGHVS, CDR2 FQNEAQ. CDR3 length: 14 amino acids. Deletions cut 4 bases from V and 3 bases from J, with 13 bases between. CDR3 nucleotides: TGTGCCAGCAGCTCCAGGGTGGCTCTCTACGAGCAGTACTTC. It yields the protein CASSSRVALYEQYF.

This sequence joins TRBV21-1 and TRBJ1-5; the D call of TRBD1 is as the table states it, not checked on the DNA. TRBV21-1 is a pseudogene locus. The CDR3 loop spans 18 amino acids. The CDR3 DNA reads TGTGCCAGCAGCAAAGCGAGGACAGCCCGAACTGGAAATCAGCCCCAGCATTTT. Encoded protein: CASSKARTARTGNQPQHF.

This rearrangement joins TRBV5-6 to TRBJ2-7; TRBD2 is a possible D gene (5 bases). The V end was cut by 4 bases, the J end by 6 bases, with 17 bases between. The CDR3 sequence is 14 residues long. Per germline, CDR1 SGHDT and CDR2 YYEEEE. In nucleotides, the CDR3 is TGTGCCAGCAGCGGGTGGACTGGGCTTAGCGAGCAGTACTTC. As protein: CASSGWTGLSEQYF.

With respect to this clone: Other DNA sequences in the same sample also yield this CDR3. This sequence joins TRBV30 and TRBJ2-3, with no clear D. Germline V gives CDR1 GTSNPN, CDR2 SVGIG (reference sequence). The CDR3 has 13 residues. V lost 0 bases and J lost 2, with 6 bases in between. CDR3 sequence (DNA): TGTGCCTGGAGTGTTTCCCACACAGATACGCAGTATTTT. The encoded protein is CAWSVSHTDTQYF.

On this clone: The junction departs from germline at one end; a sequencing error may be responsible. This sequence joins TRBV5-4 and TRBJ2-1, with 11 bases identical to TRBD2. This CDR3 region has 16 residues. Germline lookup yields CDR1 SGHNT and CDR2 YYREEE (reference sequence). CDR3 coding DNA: TGTGCCAGCAGCCCCCTAGCGGGAGGACCATACAGTGAGCAGTTCTTC. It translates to CASSPLAGGPYSEQFF.

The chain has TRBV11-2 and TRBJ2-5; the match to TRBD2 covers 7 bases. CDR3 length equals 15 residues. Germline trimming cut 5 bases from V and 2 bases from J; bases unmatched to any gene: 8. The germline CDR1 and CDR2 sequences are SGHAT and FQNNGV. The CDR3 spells CASSHRDYLQETQYF. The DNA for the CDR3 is TGTGCCAGCAGCCACCGGGACTACCTACAAGAGACCCAGTACTTC.

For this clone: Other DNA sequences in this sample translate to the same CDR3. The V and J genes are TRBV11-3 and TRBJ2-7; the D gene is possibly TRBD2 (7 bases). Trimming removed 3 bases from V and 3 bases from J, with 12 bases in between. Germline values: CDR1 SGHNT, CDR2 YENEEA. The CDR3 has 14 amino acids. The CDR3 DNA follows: TGTGCCAGCAGCTTCGGGGGGCCTGGCTACGAGCAGTACTTC. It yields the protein CASSFGGPGYEQYF.

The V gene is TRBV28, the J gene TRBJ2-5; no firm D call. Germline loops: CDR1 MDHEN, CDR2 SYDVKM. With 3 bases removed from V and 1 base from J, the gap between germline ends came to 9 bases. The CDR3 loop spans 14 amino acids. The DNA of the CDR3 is TGTGCCAGCAGTTTTTCTATCCCCCAAGAGACCCAGTACTTC. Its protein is CASSFSIPQETQYF.

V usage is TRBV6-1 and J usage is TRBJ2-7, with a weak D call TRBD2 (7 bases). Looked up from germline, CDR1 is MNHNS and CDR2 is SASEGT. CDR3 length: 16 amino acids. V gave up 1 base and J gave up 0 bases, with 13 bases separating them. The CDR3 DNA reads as TGTGCCAGCAGTGAAGAACCGGGGGGCAGCTCCTACGAGCAGTACTTC. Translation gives CASSEEPGGSSYEQYF.

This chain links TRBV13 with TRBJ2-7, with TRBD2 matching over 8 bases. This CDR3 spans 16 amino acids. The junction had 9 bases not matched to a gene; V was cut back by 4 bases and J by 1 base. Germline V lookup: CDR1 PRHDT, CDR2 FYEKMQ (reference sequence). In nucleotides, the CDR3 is TGTGCCAGCAGCTCCGGAGGCGGGGGGAATTCCTACGAGCAGTACTTC. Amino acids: CASSSGGGGNSYEQYF.

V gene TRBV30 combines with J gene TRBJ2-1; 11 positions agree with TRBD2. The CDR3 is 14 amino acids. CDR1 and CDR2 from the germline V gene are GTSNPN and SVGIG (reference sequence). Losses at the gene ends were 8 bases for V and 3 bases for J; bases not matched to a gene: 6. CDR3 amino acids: CATTGLADYNEQFF. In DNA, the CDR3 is TGTGCCACGACGGGACTAGCGGACTACAATGAGCAGTTCTTC.

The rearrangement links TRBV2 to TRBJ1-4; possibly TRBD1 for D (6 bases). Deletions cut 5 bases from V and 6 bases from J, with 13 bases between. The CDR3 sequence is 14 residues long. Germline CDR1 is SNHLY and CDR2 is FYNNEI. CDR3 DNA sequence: TGTGCCAGCAGTCAGTCGGGGGGCGATGAAAAACTGTTTTTT. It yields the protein CASSQSGGDEKLFF.

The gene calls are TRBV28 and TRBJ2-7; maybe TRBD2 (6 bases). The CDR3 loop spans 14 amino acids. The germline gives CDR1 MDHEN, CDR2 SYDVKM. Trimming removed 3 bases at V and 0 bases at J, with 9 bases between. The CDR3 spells CASSFRRDSYEQYF. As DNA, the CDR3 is TGTGCCAGCAGTTTCAGGCGGGACTCCTACGAGCAGTACTTC.